This T cell receptor beta chain was retrieved from a study of blood T cell repertoires in COVID-19. Study background: Both acute and convalescent COVID-19 samples were obtained from the United States, Italy and Spain.

Germline lookup yields CDR1 LNHNV and CDR2 YYDKDF (reference sequence). Trimming pared 8 bases from V and 1 base from J, leaving 18 bases between. The CDR3 has 15 amino acids. Under the authors' procedure: Estimation of nucleated cell counts was performed using reference gene primer amplification. Libraries were prepared by immunoSEQ multiplex PCR; TCRdb keeps only in-frame clonotypes and omits some of them. From that table come the V and J calls and clone size; the DNA was used to work out D and trimming. This table holds 350,000 to 400,000 clones, around 89% found once. The rearrangement joins TRBV15 to TRBJ2-7, with D uncertain. This clonotype originated in a young man with active or convalescent COVID-19. Sequences were obtained from peripheral blood. CDR3 in DNA: TGTGCCACCCGCCTTGAGCGCATTACATCCTACGAGCAGTACTTC. Amino acid sequence: CATRLERITSYEQYF. Together with reference TRBV15 and TRBJ2-7, the CDR3 gives the full variable domain: DAMVIQNPRYQVTQFGKPVTLSCSQTLNHNVMYWYQQKSSQAPKLLFHYYDKDFNNEADTPDNFQSRRPNTSFCFLDIRSPGLGDTAMYLCATRLERITSYEQYFGPGTRLTVT.